This T cell receptor (beta chain) was found in a study of T cell repertoires in cytomegalovirus infection. Study context: CMV epitopes, recently identified HLA-C-restricted and well-studied HLA-B-restricted, were used. Shared public TCR beta signatures pointed to both CMV infection and a matching HLA type.

In germline, CDR1 is MGHRA, CDR2 YSYEKL. V gave up 4 bases and J gave up 0 bases; unmatched junction bases: 12. The CDR3 is made up of 18 amino acids. Overall study results and limits: CMV-specific TCR beta clonotypes restricted by HLA-C dominated the ex vivo response.

One entry per CDR3 protein results from TCRdb running MiXCR on the reads. Here the sample spans 200,000 to 250,000 distinct CDR3 sequences, 35% to 40% being singletons. This clonotype has more than one count but fewer than ten. Its specificity is not known. The sequencing here drew on CD8+ T cells from cultured PBMCs, taken from culture after CMV antigen stimulation. The chain couples TRBV4-1 to TRBJ2-3, with 8 bases aligning to TRBD2. This TCR was sampled from a human donor in good health (CMV status not recorded). Some clones in this sample may be carry-over from other donors' samples. The CDR3 nucleotides read TGCGCCAGCAGCCTCTTCCTGAGCCTAGCGGGTAGCACAGATACGCAGTATTTT. Amino acid sequence: CASSLFLSLAGSTDTQYF.